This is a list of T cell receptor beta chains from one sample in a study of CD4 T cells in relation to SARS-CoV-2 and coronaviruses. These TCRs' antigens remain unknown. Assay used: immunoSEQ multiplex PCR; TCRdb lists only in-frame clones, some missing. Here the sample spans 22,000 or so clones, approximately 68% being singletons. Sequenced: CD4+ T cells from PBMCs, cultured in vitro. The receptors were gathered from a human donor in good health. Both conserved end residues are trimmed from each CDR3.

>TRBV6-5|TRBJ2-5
ASTSRQPGRTQY
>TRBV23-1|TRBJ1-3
ATLYPGAMLSFSGNTIY
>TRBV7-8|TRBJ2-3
ASSPTWAQGDTQY
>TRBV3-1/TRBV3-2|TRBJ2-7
ASSQAWGGGNEQY
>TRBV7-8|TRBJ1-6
ASSPRTGLFGSYNSPLH
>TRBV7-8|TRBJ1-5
ASSSTDRGINQPQH
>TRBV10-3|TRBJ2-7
ATIRQGTSYEQY
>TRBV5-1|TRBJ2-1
ASTPTSGRGYEQF
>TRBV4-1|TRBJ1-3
ASSQEGTVGNTIY
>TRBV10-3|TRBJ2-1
AISSGLADYNEQF
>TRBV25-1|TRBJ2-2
ASSRGGHNTGELF
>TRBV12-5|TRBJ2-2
ASGWGGLQHTGELF
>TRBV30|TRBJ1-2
AWSVSNYGYT
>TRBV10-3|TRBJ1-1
AISDWGEAF
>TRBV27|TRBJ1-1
ASSPRRENTEAF
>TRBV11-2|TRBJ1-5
ASSLGFDHSNQPQH
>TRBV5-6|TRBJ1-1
ASSLPLTRDRDTEAF
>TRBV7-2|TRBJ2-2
ASSLNTNTGELF
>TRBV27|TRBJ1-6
ASSLWRGSYNSPLH
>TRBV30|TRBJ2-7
AFGTLYEQY
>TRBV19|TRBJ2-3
ASSIRGGAQY
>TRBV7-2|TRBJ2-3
ASSPPGGLAGGRADTQY
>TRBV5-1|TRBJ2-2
ASSSTGTTFDGELF
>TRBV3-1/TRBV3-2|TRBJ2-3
ASSQVATGRGDTDTQY
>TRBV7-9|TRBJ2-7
ASSFSPAHEQY
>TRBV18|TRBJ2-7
ASSPLSGSGSYEQY
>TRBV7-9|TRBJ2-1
ASSLRTGGLDEQF
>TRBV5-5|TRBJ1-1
ASSFLGEGTEAF
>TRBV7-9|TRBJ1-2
ASSLDSGTNYGYT
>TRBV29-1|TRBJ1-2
SVEGDSNYGYT
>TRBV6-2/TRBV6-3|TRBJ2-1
ASSSLVLERGLQLYNEQF
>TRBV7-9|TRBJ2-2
ASSSLRGPGELF
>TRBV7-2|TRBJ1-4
ASSSGTGREKLF
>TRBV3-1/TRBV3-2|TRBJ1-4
ASSQGGREEKLF
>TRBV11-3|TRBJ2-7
ASSLSRPAGGGYEQY
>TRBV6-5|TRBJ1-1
ASPRTVRDTEAF
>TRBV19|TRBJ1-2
ASSVRQGTHGYT
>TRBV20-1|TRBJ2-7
SASPGPALPYEQY
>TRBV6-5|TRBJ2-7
ASSYSLAGEFYEQY
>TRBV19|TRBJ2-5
ASDDGGSGETQY
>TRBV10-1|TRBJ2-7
ASSESTSGIYEQY
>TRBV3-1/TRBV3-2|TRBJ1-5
ASSQGIINQPQH
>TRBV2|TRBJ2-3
ASSDVRITDTQY
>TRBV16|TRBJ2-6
ASSQSQANVLT